Given below is one TCR beta chain in context. Either two negative PCRs, clearance, or symptom resolution qualified Cohort 3 donors as recovered. The data originate from a study of blood T cell repertoires in COVID-19. In the study overall: Sites in the United States, Italy and Spain provided acute and convalescent COVID-19 samples. PBMCs, B-cell-depleted T cells, or T cells were the source of the cDNA or gDNA that made up the material.

The germline CDR1 and CDR2 sequences are SGHTA and FQGNSA. The CDR3 consists of 14 residues. V was clipped by 7 bases and J by 4 bases; unmatched bases: 8. Authors' analysis steps: The assay estimated nucleated cells by amplifying reference gene primers. Generated by immunoSEQ multiplex PCR, the TCRdb table keeps only in-frame clones and is missing some. That table furnishes V, J and clone size, whereas the DNA furnished D and trimming. The repertoire has 150,000 to 200,000 clones, about 84% of them found once; the top ten carry about 5.6%. The source is a man aged 35-49 years who had recovered from COVID-19. The chain recombines TRBV7-2 with TRBJ2-5; 8 bases are shared with TRBD2. Sequenced: PBMCs or T cells enriched from blood (not recorded which). CDR3: CASTSRTSRETQYF. The CDR3 DNA reads as TGTGCCAGCACCTCCCGGACTAGCAGAGAGACCCAGTACTTC.